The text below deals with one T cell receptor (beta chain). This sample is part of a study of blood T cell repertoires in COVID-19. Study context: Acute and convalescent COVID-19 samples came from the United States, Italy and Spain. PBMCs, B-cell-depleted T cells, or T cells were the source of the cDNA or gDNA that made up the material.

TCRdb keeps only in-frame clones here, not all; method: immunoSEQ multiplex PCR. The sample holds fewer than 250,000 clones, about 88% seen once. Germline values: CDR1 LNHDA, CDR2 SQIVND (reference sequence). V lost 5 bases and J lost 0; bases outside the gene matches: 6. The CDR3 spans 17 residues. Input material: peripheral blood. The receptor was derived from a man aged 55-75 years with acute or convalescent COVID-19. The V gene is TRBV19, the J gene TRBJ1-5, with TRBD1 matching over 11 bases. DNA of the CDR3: TGTGCCAGTAGTTCGAGGACAGGGGGCGTTAGCAATCAGCCCCAGCATTTT. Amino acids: CASSSRTGGVSNQPQHF.